The present T cell receptor (beta chain) was sequenced within a study of radiotherapy plus CTLA-4 blockade in lung cancer. Sequencing was performed with immunoSEQ multiplex PCR; in TCRdb, only in-frame clones are kept and a portion is missing. The data contain approximately 45,000 clones, approximately 62% of them seen just once; the ten biggest clones take up about 18%. This clone was detected only a few times. Its matching antigen is unknown. Study conclusions and caveats: Once radiotherapy plus ipilimumab had been given, TCR clones derived from tumor expanded in blood. Reported findings show early blood T cell clone dynamics, with interferon-beta, best predicted response.

This sequence originates from a human donor with non-small cell lung cancer who had a partial response to radiotherapy plus ipilimumab. The specimen comprised peripheral blood, sampled from a patient treated with radiotherapy plus ipilimumab.

The CDR3 DNA is TGTGCCAGCTCACCACCGAGATCAGCGGGACGGGATAACGAGCAGTACTTC. This encodes CASSPPRSAGRDNEQYF. The rearrangement links TRBV18 to TRBJ2-7, with TRBD2 matching 7 bases. V shed 0 bases and J 5 bases; nucleotides not matched to a gene: 13. The CDR3 has 17 amino acids. CDR1 and CDR2 (germline): KGHSH, LQKENI.